The rows below give T cell receptor beta chains drawn from one sample of a study of response to subunit inactivated influenza vaccine. In TCRdb, the RT-PCR reads were re-called with MiXCR into one record per CDR3 protein. The table has about 540,000 distinct CDR3 sequences, 14% seen once; the top ten hold over 8.5%. The source material was PBMCs from blood, sampled about 13 days after vaccination. Every receptor here comes from a man aged 50-59 years who received an inactivated influenza vaccine. The CDR3 runs from the conserved cysteine through the conserved F or W. D genes are given only for firm matches. Where a row states a size, it is once, few, many or the class of an expanded clone; other rows omit it.

v_gene	d_gene	j_gene	abundance	len	CDR3aa	CDR3nt
TRBV4-3	TRBD2	TRBJ2-1	many	18	CASSWRVEREGPYNEQFF	TGCGCCAGCAGCTGGCGTGTCGAGCGGGAGGGTCCCTACAATGAGCAGTTCTTC
TRBV9	TRBD1	TRBJ1-1	many	15	CASSVGGTGPTEAFF	TGTGCCAGCAGCGTAGGTGGGACAGGGCCCACTGAAGCTTTCTTT
TRBV29-1	-	TRBJ2-7	many	10	CSAIWGEQYF	TGCAGCGCCATTTGGGGCGAGCAGTACTTC
TRBV6-1	TRBD1	TRBJ1-4	few	18	CASSQTLGGTATNEKLFF	TGTGCCAGCAGCCAAACGCTGGGGGGGACAGCAACTAATGAAAAACTGTTTTTT
TRBV20-1	TRBD2	TRBJ2-1	-	14	CSADLAGEITEQFF	TGCAGTGCAGACCTAGCGGGAGAAATCACTGAGCAGTTCTTC
TRBV5-1	TRBD1	TRBJ1-1	few	15	CASSSFLTGTPEAFF	TGCGCCAGCAGCTCCTTCTTGACAGGGACCCCTGAAGCTTTCTTT
TRBV29-1	TRBD1	TRBJ2-1	few	17	CSVEPRGGRRRPDEQFF	TGCAGCGTTGAACCACGAGGGGGCAGGCGGAGGCCCGATGAGCAGTTCTTC
TRBV11-2	TRBD1	TRBJ2-1	-	15	CASSLDLTGVNEQFF	TGTGCCAGCAGCTTAGATCTAACAGGGGTCAATGAGCAGTTCTTC
TRBV25-1	TRBD1	TRBJ2-3	many	17	CASSESSDRDLTDTQYF	TGTGCCAGCAGTGAATCAAGTGACAGGGACCTCACAGATACGCAGTATTTT
TRBV15	-	TRBJ2-1	few	14	CATKGAGSYNEQFF	TGTGCCACCAAAGGGGCAGGGTCCTACAATGAGCAGTTCTTC
TRBV18	-	TRBJ1-3	-	14	CASSPGTRRHTIYF	TGTGCCAGCTCGCCCGGGACCCGGCGGCACACCATATATTTT
TRBV28	TRBD1	TRBJ2-7	few	15	CASSPGTGGAYEQYF	TGTGCCAGCAGTCCCGGGACAGGGGGCGCCTACGAGCAGTACTTC
TRBV7-2	TRBD2	TRBJ2-1	few	15	CASSPQALAVNEQFF	TGTGCCAGCAGCCCTCAGGCGCTAGCGGTCAATGAGCAGTTCTTC
TRBV6-1	TRBD2	TRBJ2-3	few	16	CASSGGGGRVTDTQYF	TGTGCCAGCAGCGGCGGTGGCGGGAGAGTAACAGATACGCAGTATTTT
TRBV6-5	-	TRBJ2-1	few	14	CASSYLMMTGEQFF	TGTGCCAGCAGTTACTTAATGATGACGGGTGAGCAGTTCTTC
TRBV7-9	-	TRBJ1-3	-	17	CASSLMGGLSSGNTIYF	TGTGCCAGCAGCTTAATGGGAGGGCTAAGCTCTGGAAACACCATATATTTT
TRBV7-2	-	TRBJ2-7	few	14	CASSPGRPAYEQYF	TGTGCCAGCAGCCCCGGCAGGCCAGCCTACGAGCAGTACTTC
TRBV29-1	-	TRBJ2-2	many	11	CSVGVHGELFF	TGCAGCGTGGGAGTTCACGGGGAGCTGTTTTTT
TRBV4-1	-	TRBJ2-1	-	17	CASSQKAPGLIYNEQFF	TGCGCCAGCAGCCAGAAGGCCCCGGGACTGATATACAATGAGCAGTTCTTC
TRBV2	-	TRBJ2-1	-	12	CASTPGENEQFF	TGTGCCAGCACACCGGGGGAAAATGAGCAGTTCTTC
TRBV6-5	TRBD1	TRBJ1-1	-	15	CASSYGQGEDTEAFF	TGTGCCAGCAGTTACGGACAGGGGGAGGACACTGAAGCTTTCTTT
TRBV7-9	-	TRBJ1-6	-	11	CASSVGEPLHF	TGTGCCAGCAGCGTCGGAGAGCCCCTCCACTTT
TRBV5-1	TRBD2	TRBJ2-5	many	16	CASSLLLAGAGETQYF	TGCGCCAGCAGCTTGCTACTAGCGGGGGCGGGGGAGACCCAGTACTTC
TRBV20-1	TRBD1	TRBJ1-5	-	14	CSARPGGANQPQHF	TGCAGTGCCAGGCCAGGGGGGGCTAATCAGCCCCAGCATTTT
TRBV10-3	-	TRBJ1-1	-	17	CAISESIGLTRTAEAFF	TGTGCCATCAGTGAGTCGATAGGCCTGACTCGGACGGCTGAAGCTTTCTTT
TRBV7-2	-	TRBJ2-7	-	13	CASSSRSSCEQYF	TGTGCCAGCAGCTCCCGTAGCTCCTGCGAGCAGTACTTC
TRBV30	-	TRBJ1-2	-	15	CAWSFRGPQGNGYTF	TGTGCCTGGAGTTTCCGGGGACCTCAGGGCAATGGCTACACCTTC
TRBV5-1	-	TRBJ2-7	few	14	CASSPRGGIYEQYF	TGCGCCAGCAGCCCCAGGGGGGGAATCTACGAGCAGTACTTC
TRBV28	-	TRBJ2-1	few	15	CASSGGGLAYNEQFF	TGTGCCAGCAGTGGCGGAGGGTTAGCGTACAATGAGCAGTTCTTC
TRBV4-2	-	TRBJ1-2	many	15	CASSQAVLGAGGYTF	TGTGCCAGCAGCCAAGCGGTACTGGGGGCTGGTGGCTACACCTTC
TRBV20-1	-	TRBJ2-1	few	17	CSARDRGMGQTDNEQFF	TGCAGTGCTAGAGATCGAGGGATGGGGCAGACAGACAATGAGCAGTTCTTC
TRBV20-1	TRBD2	TRBJ2-1	-	12	CSALAGPNEQFF	TGCAGTGCTCTAGCGGGCCCCAATGAGCAGTTCTTC
TRBV6-1	-	TRBJ2-5	-	15	CASSQRGGPRETQYF	TGTGCCAGCAGTCAACGTGGGGGCCCCAGGGAGACCCAGTACTTC
TRBV27	-	TRBJ2-1	-	11	CASRQTNEQFF	TGTGCCAGCAGGCAAACCAATGAGCAGTTCTTC
TRBV20-1	-	TRBJ2-1	-	12	CSASTTSRAQFF	TGCAGTGCTAGTACGACTAGTCGGGCCCAGTTCTTC
TRBV12-3/TRBV12-4	-	TRBJ2-5	many	12	CASSLTAQTQYF	TGTGCCAGCAGTTTGACAGCGCAGACCCAGTACTTC
TRBV5-1	-	TRBJ2-5	-	15	CASSLQPGGTETQYF	TGCGCCAGCAGCTTGCAGCCCGGAGGGACAGAGACCCAGTACTTC
TRBV7-7	-	TRBJ2-2	-	19	CASSLEVARGPKVPGELFF	TGTGCTAGCAGCTTAGAGGTGGCACGGGGACCCAAGGTTCCGGGGGAGCTGTTTTTT
TRBV5-8	TRBD1	TRBJ2-1	-	15	CASRTGTGVYNEQFF	TGTGCCAGCAGGACCGGGACAGGGGTATACAATGAGCAGTTCTTC
TRBV4-3	TRBD2	TRBJ2-5	-	16	CASSQEPGLGAETQYF	TGCGCCAGCAGCCAAGAACCGGGACTAGGGGCAGAGACCCAGTACTTC
TRBV12-3/TRBV12-4	TRBD1	TRBJ2-3	-	17	CASSLGTGWTSTDTQYF	TGTGCCAGCAGTTTGGGGACAGGGTGGACTAGCACAGATACGCAGTATTTT
TRBV28	TRBD2	TRBJ2-1	-	16	CASSNPTGTSGIKQFF	TGTGCCAGCAGTAACCCAACCGGGACTAGCGGGATTAAGCAGTTCTTC
TRBV6-2/TRBV6-3	TRBD1	TRBJ1-1	few	16	CASRPGQGIFNTEAFF	TGTGCCAGCAGACCGGGACAGGGGATTTTTAACACTGAAGCTTTCTTT
TRBV20-1	-	TRBJ2-2	-	13	CSAIPSNTGELFF	TGCAGTGCTATACCCTCGAACACCGGGGAGCTGTTTTTT
TRBV7-2	-	TRBJ2-7	many	13	CASSSYPATEQYF	TGTGCCAGCAGCTCCTACCCCGCTACCGAGCAGTACTTC
TRBV5-6	-	TRBJ1-2	-	12	CASSFRGGGYTF	TGTGCCAGCAGCTTTAGGGGCGGCGGCTACACCTTC
TRBV6-1	-	TRBJ1-1	few	14	CASSVLPKDTEAFF	TGTGCCAGCAGTGTCCTACCGAAGGACACTGAAGCTTTCTTT
TRBV4-2	-	TRBJ1-3	few	12	CASRGHGNTIYF	TGTGCCAGCAGGGGGCACGGAAACACCATATATTTT
TRBV5-4	-	TRBJ1-5	-	14	CASSLDGGVQPQHF	TGTGCCAGCAGCTTGGATGGGGGAGTTCAGCCCCAGCATTTT